This TCR beta chain was captured by sequencing in a study of cytomegalovirus exposure and HLA in healthy donors. The wider study: Of the donors genotyped, approximately 430 in all, around 77% fell in the Caucasian-associated ancestry cluster.

PCR was performed using 60 Vbeta and 13 Jbeta primers. Clones were sequenced by immunoSEQ multiplex PCR, and TCRdb holds only the in-frame ones, with some missing. The sample includes roughly 98,000 clones, approximately 80% of them seen just once. Germline V gene sequence: CDR1 SQVTM, CDR2 ANQGSEA. The length of the CDR3 is 15 residues. V was pared by 3 bases and J by 1 base, with 7 bases of the junction left unmatched. Sequenced input: PBMCs. The sequence derives from a man aged 40-49 years in good health and CMV-seronegative. This rearrangement joins TRBV29-1 to TRBJ1-1; TRBD1 matches at 8 bases. CDR3 loop: CSVDSAGGANTEAFF. The DNA for the CDR3 is TGCAGCGTTGACTCGGCAGGGGGCGCGAACACTGAAGCTTTCTTT.